This entry describes one T cell receptor (beta chain). The protocol was immunoSEQ multiplex PCR, while the TCRdb copy is restricted to in-frame clones and leaves out a portion. The repertoire consists of approximately 92,000 clones, with over 90% occurring once and the leading ten covering approximately 1.5%. These data are taken from a study of control samples from healthy donors and cancer patients. This CDR3 region has 16 residues. Germline V gene data show CDR1 as SGHRS and CDR2 as YFSETQ. The V end lost 1 base, the J end lost 1 base, and 11 bases lay between the germline ends. The TCR comes from a woman aged 25 to 39 in good health. V and J are TRBV5-1 and TRBJ2-2, with D possibly matching TRBD1 (5 bases). Input material: blood. As DNA, the CDR3 is TGCGCCAGCAGCTTGCTTGCGACAGAGAACACCGGGGAGCTGTTTTTT. Residues: CASSLLATENTGELFF.